The next 26 T cell receptor beta chains were all read from a single sample in a study of T-cell reconstitution after alpha-beta-depleted transplantation in children. This sample's TCRbeta library carried unique molecular identifier barcodes. MiXCR, applied by TCRdb to the PCR reads, yields one record per CDR3 protein. The table shows 350,000 to 500,000 distinct CDR3 sequences, with about 45% occurring only once. Here the sequenced sample was PBMCs, taken before TCRalphabeta/CD19-depleted stem cell transplant. These receptors all stem from a girl aged 2 to 10 with aplastic anemia, due to receive a stem cell transplant.

Turning to this clonotype: With a much larger clone just one base away, this may be a read error. V usage is TRBV20-1 and J usage is TRBJ1-1; D call uncertain. The CDR3 contains 11 residues. CDR1 DFQATT and CDR2 SNEGSKA come from the germline V gene (reference sequence). CDR3 sequence (DNA): TGCAGTGCTGGAGATTACACTGAAGCTTTCTTT. Translated, it gives CSAGDYTEAFF.

This clonotype has a handful of counts. The genes are TRBV7-8 and TRBJ2-7, with TRBD2 identical over 7 bases. Losses at the gene ends were 4 bases for V and 1 base for J; bases not matched to a gene: 7. This CDR3 region has 15 residues. Germline V lookup: CDR1 SGHVS, CDR2 FQNEAQ. This CDR3 is CASSSQSGTSYEQYF. The CDR3, as DNA: TGTGCCAGCAGCTCCCAGAGCGGGACTTCCTACGAGCAGTACTTC. Full variable domain (missing parts from reference TRBV7-8 and TRBJ2-7): GAGVSQSPRYKVAKRGQDVALRCDPISGHVSLFWYQQALGQGPEFLTYFQNEAQLDKSGLPSDRFFAERPEGSVSTLKIQRTQQEDSAVYLCASSSQSGTSYEQYFGPGTRLTVT.

The CDR3 nucleotides are TGCGCCAGCAGCTTGATACTAGCGGGAGGGCCAGGTACGCAGTATTTT. It translates to CASSLILAGGPGTQYF. The rearrangement links TRBV5-1 to TRBJ2-3; 13 bases align to TRBD2. The V gene's germline CDR1 is SGHRS and CDR2 YFSETQ. The trim removed 1 base at V and 8 bases at J, leaving 7 bases unmatched. The CDR3 totals 16 residues.

The V call is TRBV20-1, the J call TRBJ2-7, with no clear D. The V end lost 6 bases, the J end lost 5 bases, and 11 bases lay between the germline ends. Germline values: CDR1 DFQATT, CDR2 SNEGSKA (reference sequence). The CDR3 loop spans 11 amino acids. The CDR3 loop reads CSAYRTNEQYF. The CDR3 DNA follows: TGCAGTGCCTACCGGACCAACGAGCAGTACTTC.

The chain combines TRBV7-9 with TRBJ2-2; tentatively, D is TRBD1 (6 bases). This CDR3 contains 14 residues. Germline CDR1 and CDR2: SEHNR and FQNEAQ (reference sequence). V shed 5 bases and J shed 7 bases, with 14 bases lying between them. CDR3 loop: CASSELTGFGELFF. CDR3 bases: TGTGCCAGCAGCGAGTTAACAGGGTTCGGGGAGCTGTTTTTT.

The chain couples TRBV4-1 to TRBJ1-4, with a possible D match to TRBD1 (6 bases). Trimming took off 6 bases at V and 7 bases at J, with 12 bases between the two ends. CDR1 MGHRA and CDR2 YSYEKL come from the germline V gene. The CDR3 has 13 residues. CDR3 loop: CASRRGRSEKLFF. The DNA of the CDR3 is TGCGCCAGCAGACGGGGGCGGAGTGAAAAACTGTTTTTT.

The V call is TRBV12-3 or TRBV12-4, the J call TRBJ2-2, with 11 bases matching TRBD1. This CDR3 is built from 15 residues. Trimming at V came to 8 bases and at J to 6 bases, leaving 8 bases not matched to a gene. The CDR3 loop reads CASGRGQGVSGELFF. The CDR3 coding sequence is TGTGCCAGCGGTCGGGGACAGGGGGTCTCCGGGGAGCTGTTTTTT.

Ten or more counts support this clonotype. This chain links TRBV20-1 with TRBJ2-5; D is unresolved. Germline-derived CDR1 and CDR2 are DFQATT and SNEGSKA (reference sequence). Trimming took off 0 bases at V and 5 bases at J, with 19 bases between the two ends. This CDR3 is built from 16 residues. CDR3 DNA sequence: TGCAGTGCTAGAGAATCCTACGCGGCAGGTGGGGAGACCCAGTACTTC. Encoded protein: CSARESYAAGGETQYF.

This clonotype was seen many times. This chain joins TRBV5-6 and TRBJ1-5; D might be TRBD1 (5 bases). This CDR3 comprises 15 residues. The germline V and J ends were trimmed by 2 bases and 4 bases, with 13 bases remaining between them. Germline V CDR1 and CDR2: SGHDT, YYEEEE. The CDR3, as DNA: TGTGCCAGCAGCTTTTTCAGGGCGGATAATCAGCCCCAGCATTTT. This codes for CASSFFRADNQPQHF.

This clonotype was seen once. The V and J genes are TRBV20-1 and TRBJ1-2, with D possibly TRBD1 on 6 matching bases. Trimming removed 2 bases at V and 4 bases at J, with 14 bases between. The CDR3 is 14 residues long. From germline, CDR1 is DFQATT and CDR2 SNEGSKA (reference sequence). CDR3: CSARPSQGRYGYTF. The CDR3 DNA sequence: TGCAGTGCTAGACCTTCTCAGGGGCGCTATGGCTACACCTTC.

This clonotype was counted only a few times. The J gene is TRBJ2-7, the V gene TRBV6-1, with D maybe TRBD1 (6 bases). The CDR3 consists of 14 residues. V lost 6 bases and J 0 bases, leaving 12 bases between the germline ends. Germline CDR1 MNHNS, CDR2 SASEGT. This chain's CDR3 is CASRRTEDSYEQYF. CDR3 in DNA: TGTGCCAGCAGGAGGACAGAAGACTCCTACGAGCAGTACTTC.

This rearrangement joins TRBV7-2 to TRBJ1-2; perhaps TRBD1 as D (5 bases). The germline V gene encodes CDR1 SGHTA and CDR2 FQGNSA. The CDR3 covers 14 residues. Trimming shortened V by 3 bases and J by 7 bases, and 15 bases separated the two germline ends. CDR3 protein: CASSFKLGEGGYTF. CDR3 coding DNA: TGTGCCAGCAGCTTTAAATTAGGGGAAGGTGGCTACACCTTC.

This clonotype was counted at least ten times. The V call is TRBV7-2, the J call TRBJ1-2; D perhaps matches TRBD1 (5 bases). Trimming left V 3 bases short and J 4 bases short, with 9 bases between. The CDR3 consists of 13 residues. Germline values: CDR1 SGHTA, CDR2 FQGNSA. The CDR3 sequence is CASSFIGAYGYTF. CDR3 coding DNA: TGTGCCAGCAGCTTTATAGGGGCCTATGGCTACACCTTC.

This clonotype was found a few times. The genes are TRBV5-6 and TRBJ2-3; D tentatively fits TRBD1 or TRBD2 (5 bases each). Germline-derived CDR1 and CDR2 are SGHDT and YYEEEE. The CDR3 extends over 15 amino acids. Trimming took 4 bases from V and 2 from J, leaving 14 bases between them. The CDR3 spells CASSPGPRDTDTQYF. CDR3 nucleotide sequence: TGTGCCAGCAGCCCGGGACCGAGAGACACAGATACGCAGTATTTT.

In the case of this clonotype: This may stem from a read error, because a much larger clone lies one nucleotide away. The chain uses TRBV10-3 and TRBJ1-2, with TRBD1 identical over 9 bases. V lost 3 bases and J lost 12; bases outside the gene matches: 8. This CDR3 has 13 amino acids. Germline V CDR1 and CDR2: ENHRY, SYGVKD. CDR3 sequence reads: CAISDRGTGGDTF. Written as DNA, the CDR3 is TGTGCCATCAGTGACAGGGGTACAGGGGGCGACACCTTC.

This chain uses TRBV9 with TRBJ2-5; the match to TRBD1 covers 9 bases. J gave up 5 bases and V 5 bases, and 7 bases lay outside the gene matches. The germline gives CDR1 SGDLS, CDR2 YYNGEE. The CDR3 length is 14 residues. The CDR3 reads CASSVTGGRETQYF. The CDR3 bases are TGTGCCAGCAGTGTTACAGGGGGCAGGGAGACCCAGTACTTC.

The chain has TRBV5-6 and TRBJ2-3; tentatively, D is TRBD1 (5 bases). Germline V gene sequence: CDR1 SGHDT, CDR2 YYEEEE. V was cut by 2 bases and J by 1 base, with 14 bases left in between. The CDR3 loop spans 16 amino acids. The chain's CDR3 is CASSFIQGPGTDTQYF. CDR3 coding DNA: TGTGCCAGCAGCTTTATCCAGGGCCCGGGCACAGATACGCAGTATTTT.

The J gene is TRBJ1-2, the V gene TRBV12-3 or TRBV12-4; D possibly corresponds to TRBD1 (6 bases). The V gene lost 3 bases and the J gene lost 8 bases, with 13 bases spanning the gap. This CDR3 contains 13 residues. CDR3 sequence: CASSFQGKGGYTF. The CDR3 DNA reads TGTGCCAGCAGTTTCCAGGGGAAGGGGGGCTACACCTTC.

This chain uses TRBV5-1 with TRBJ2-3, with a weak D call TRBD2 (6 bases). CDR3 size: 16 residues. The germline V gene encodes CDR1 SGHRS and CDR2 YFSETQ. The V gene lost 3 bases and the J gene lost 4 bases, with 18 bases spanning the gap. The CDR3 DNA reads TGCGCCAGCAGCTATACCTGGCGGGGAGTCCCAGATACGCAGTATTTT. Translated: CASSYTWRGVPDTQYF.

This chain joins TRBV9 and TRBJ2-7; perhaps TRBD1 as D (6 bases). Germline-derived CDR1 and CDR2 are SGDLS and YYNGEE. The CDR3 has 15 amino acids. V shed 0 bases and J shed 3 bases, with 13 bases lying between them. The chain's CDR3 is CASSVGQGFSYEQYF. CDR3 DNA sequence: TGTGCCAGCAGCGTAGGTCAGGGGTTCAGCTACGAGCAGTACTTC.

The V call is TRBV3-1, the J call TRBJ2-1; 7 bases map to TRBD2. The germline V gene has CDR1 LGHDT and CDR2 YNNKEL (reference sequence). Germline trimming cut 4 bases from V and 9 bases from J; bases unmatched to any gene: 6. The CDR3 has 13 residues. CDR3 region: CASSRTRRLEQFF. CDR3 in DNA: TGTGCCAGCAGCCGGACTAGACGGCTTGAGCAGTTCTTC.

The gene calls are TRBV15 and TRBJ2-2; TRBD2 might be the D (5 bases). Germline V gene data show CDR1 as LNHNV and CDR2 as YYDKDF (reference sequence). The V gene lost 0 bases and the J gene lost 4 bases, with 18 bases spanning the gap. This CDR3 region has 18 residues. This chain's CDR3 is CATSRDIPAGGSTGELFF. The CDR3 nucleotides read TGTGCCACCAGCAGAGATATTCCGGCAGGCGGGTCCACCGGGGAGCTGTTTTTT. The variable domain in full, completed from reference TRBV15 and TRBJ2-2, reads DAMVIQNPRYQVTQFGKPVTLSCSQTLNHNVMYWYQQKSSQAPKLLFHYYDKDFNNEADTPDNFQSRRPNTSFCFLDIRSPGLGDTAMYLCATSRDIPAGGSTGELFFGEGSRLTVL.

The rearrangement uses TRBV2 and TRBJ2-7; D is unresolved. Germline CDR1 and CDR2: SNHLY and FYNNEI. The CDR3 is 12 amino acids. V was cut by 3 bases and J by 3 bases, with 6 bases left in between. The CDR3: CASSDLGYEQYF. The CDR3 region has the DNA TGTGCCAGCAGTGACCTCGGCTACGAGCAGTACTTC.

This clonotype was detected many times. The chain employs TRBV5-1 and TRBJ2-3, with 7 bases that match TRBD2. The CDR3 sequence is 16 residues long. Germline V gene data show CDR1 as SGHRS and CDR2 as YFSETQ. The V segment lost 3 bases and the J segment 2 bases; nucleotides outside the gene matches: 9. The CDR3 DNA sequence: TGCGCCAGCAGCTGGGGGGGTGGCGGTATCACAGATACGCAGTATTTT. Its protein product is CASSWGGGGITDTQYF.

This clonotype was observed a handful of times. The chain recombines TRBV10-2 with TRBJ2-7; 10 nucleotides line up with TRBD2. The J segment lost 5 bases and the V segment lost 5 bases, leaving 9 bases of the junction unmatched. The V gene's germline CDR1 is WSHSY and CDR2 SAAADI. The CDR3 loop spans 15 amino acids. The CDR3 region is CASSLAGARIHEQYF. The CDR3 DNA follows: TGCGCCAGCAGTCTAGCGGGAGCCAGGATCCACGAGCAGTACTTC.

The chain employs TRBV7-2 and TRBJ2-5; D is unclear. The CDR3 sequence is 15 residues long. The germline V gene has CDR1 SGHTA and CDR2 FQGNSA. Trimming removed 2 bases at V and 2 bases at J, with 12 bases between. CDR3 coding DNA: TGTGCCAGCAGCTTAATAGGGCAGATTCAAGAGACCCAGTACTTC. Encoded protein: CASSLIGQIQETQYF.